The source of this TCR beta chain is a study of T cells after yellow fever vaccination. Study details: Some fractions had low cell numbers, and these were prepared with SMART-Seq v4 Ultra Low Input.

This CDR3 comprises 17 residues. V lost 1 base, J lost 6 bases, and 16 bases lay in between. The sample holds one count of this clonotype. What it binds is not known. Findings and limits, study-wide: A small proportion of clonotypes was detected in both the CD4 and CD8 compartments. In FACS-sorted repertoires, abundant clonotypes from the bulk population could appear as contaminants. Booster sampling recovered most clones from primary vaccination (nearly 98% CD4, roughly 90% CD8).

TCRdb re-called the 5' RACE reads with MiXCR, one entry per CDR3 protein. The data show approximately 260,000 distinct CDR3 sequences, under 15% seen once. The sequence was collected from a man aged 25-40 years who received the YFV17D yellow fever vaccine. The sample consisted of CD4+ T cells sorted from PBMCs, taken 45 days after the yellow fever booster vaccination. This chain uses TRBV12-3 or TRBV12-4 with TRBJ1-6; D is undetermined. CDR3 protein: CASSLDPPGLTNSPLHF. CDR3 in DNA: TGTGCCAGCAGTTTAGATCCCCCGGGTCTGACTAATTCACCCCTCCACTTT.